Listed below are T cell receptor beta chains from one sample, sequenced in a study of blood T cell repertoires in COVID-19. Only in-frame clones appear in the TCRdb table, and some are missing; sequencing was by immunoSEQ multiplex PCR. The sample gives 150,000 to 200,000 clones, 70% to 90% of which show up once; around 4.6% is in the top ten. The sequencing sample was made of peripheral blood. The receptor set was obtained from a human donor in a cohort sampled during active COVID-19. The CDR3 runs from the conserved cysteine through the conserved F or W. D genes are given only for firm matches. Clone size is not always given. Where it is, it says once, few, many or a class for expanded clones.

TRBV28	TRBJ2-7	.	TRBD2	TGTGCCAGCAGTTCTCCTTCTTTTGGACTAGCCGTAAGCTCCTACGAGCAGTACTTC	CASSSPSFGLAVSSYEQYF
TRBV19	TRBJ1-6	few	.	TGTGCCAGTAGTAGCGAAGGGGGAAGCGAATCACCCCTCCACTTT	CASSSEGGSESPLHF
TRBV7-9	TRBJ1-2	few	.	TGTGCCAGCACGGGACTGGGGTATGGCTACACCTTC	CASTGLGYGYTF
TRBV5-1	TRBJ1-4	.	.	TGCGCCAGCAGTCTCCAGGCCGATCGCTCGGAAAAACTGTTTTTT	CASSLQADRSEKLFF
TRBV2	TRBJ2-7	.	TRBD2	TGTGCCAGCAGTGAAGAGGGACTAGCCAACAACGAGCAGTACTTC	CASSEEGLANNEQYF
TRBV3-1/TRBV3-2	TRBJ1-2	few	.	TGTGCCAGCAGCTTAGGACAGACTACCCACTATGGCTACACCTTC	CASSLGQTTHYGYTF
TRBV7-9	TRBJ2-7	.	.	TGTGCCAGCAGCTTATTCTCGGACAGCTCCTACGAGCAGTACTTC	CASSLFSDSSYEQYF
TRBV4-3	TRBJ1-2	.	.	TGCGCCAGCAGCCAAGATAGGGAGATGGGTTATGGCTACACCTTC	CASSQDREMGYGYTF
TRBV7-9	TRBJ2-7	.	.	TGTGCCAGCAGCCTAGTCTCGACAAGCTACGAGCAGTACTTC	CASSLVSTSYEQYF
TRBV28	TRBJ1-6	.	TRBD1	TGTGCCAGCACCCATGGACAGGATATCCACTTT	CASTHGQDIHF
TRBV28	TRBJ2-7	few	.	TGTGCCAGCAGTTTATCGACAGCCTACGAGCAGTACTTC	CASSLSTAYEQYF
TRBV5-6	TRBJ2-7	.	.	TGTGCCAGCAGCTTACTAGTGGGAGCCTACGAGCAGTACTTC	CASSLLVGAYEQYF
TRBV28	TRBJ1-2	.	TRBD1	TGTGCCAGCAGTTACTTATGGACAGGGGGCAGCTATGGCTACACCTTC	CASSYLWTGGSYGYTF
TRBV28	TRBJ2-7	.	.	TGTGCCAGCAGTCGAACAGGGAAACCCTTTTACGAGCAGTACTTC	CASSRTGKPFYEQYF
TRBV30	TRBJ1-4	.	.	TGTGCCTGGAGAGGCGGGCCGCTACGTGAAAAACTGTTTTTT	CAWRGGPLREKLFF
TRBV12-3/TRBV12-4	TRBJ2-7	.	.	TGTGCCAGCAGTTTATCCGACAGCTACGAGCAGTACTTC	CASSLSDSYEQYF
TRBV15	TRBJ1-1	few	.	TGTGCCACCAGCGGGGGGTGGGGCACTGAAGCTTTCTTT	CATSGGWGTEAFF
TRBV9	TRBJ2-1	.	TRBD2	TGTGCCAGCAGCCGGACTAGGGATGAGCAGTTCTTC	CASSRTRDEQFF
TRBV9	TRBJ1-4	.	TRBD1	TGTGCCAGCAGCAGGGGACAGGGAAGGGAAAAACTGTTTTTT	CASSRGQGREKLFF
TRBV5-6	TRBJ1-1	few	TRBD1	TGTGCCAGCAGCTTGCTGGGACAGGCCGGGCGCTATACGGGCACTGAAGCTTTCTTT	CASSLLGQAGRYTGTEAFF
TRBV11-2	TRBJ1-1	.	TRBD1	TGTGCCAGCAGCTTGGACAGGGAATCTGAAGCTTTCTTT	CASSLDRESEAFF
TRBV29-1	TRBJ2-1	.	TRBD2	TGCAGCGTTTCGGTAGCGGGAGATTACAATGAGCAGTTCTTC	CSVSVAGDYNEQFF
TRBV6-4	TRBJ2-3	once	.	TGTGCCAGCAGTGAAGGCGCGGGAAATTCGGATACGCAGTATTTT	CASSEGAGNSDTQYF
TRBV24-1	TRBJ2-6	.	TRBD1	TGTGCCACCAGTGACCCGAGGACAGGTGGGGCCAACGTCCTGACTTTC	CATSDPRTGGANVLTF
TRBV5-1	TRBJ2-2	few	TRBD2	TGCGCCAGCAGCGGACGACTAGCGGGAGGGCCGGTTGGGGCCGGGGAGCTGTTTTTT	CASSGRLAGGPVGAGELFF
TRBV30	TRBJ1-1	.	.	TGTGCCTGGGACCCCGGAAGGGGCACTGAAGCTTTCTTT	CAWDPGRGTEAFF
TRBV28	TRBJ2-5	.	TRBD2	TGTGCCAGCACCCCGGTTAGCGGGAGCGAGACCCAGTACTTC	CASTPVSGSETQYF
TRBV18	TRBJ2-3	.	TRBD1	TGTGCCAGCTCACCACAGGGGGCCGCAGATACGCAGTATTTT	CASSPQGAADTQYF
TRBV2	TRBJ2-7	.	.	TGTGCCACCGCTGTTGAGGACGAGCAGTACTTC	CATAVEDEQYF
TRBV3-1/TRBV3-2	TRBJ2-7	.	TRBD2	TGTGCCAGCAGCCAAGGTCTGGGGGGAGGGTACGAGCAGTACTTC	CASSQGLGGGYEQYF
TRBV19	TRBJ2-5	.	TRBD1	TGTGCCAGTAGTCCGCGACAGGGACAAGAGACCCAGTACTTC	CASSPRQGQETQYF
TRBV4-3	TRBJ2-3	.	.	TGCGCCAGCAGCCAAGACCGGCGGGGGCATACGCAGTATTTT	CASSQDRRGHTQYF